These 5 T cell receptor beta chains came from one sample sequenced in a study of a mutant IDH1 vaccine in newly diagnosed glioma. Time point in this sample: week 11, during vaccination. Vaccine doses each comprised 300 ug of mutant IDH1 20-mer peptide, with topical imiquimod. Their recognized antigens are unknown. Sequencing was performed with immunoSEQ multiplex PCR; in TCRdb, only in-frame clones are kept and a portion is missing. The sample shows 110,000 or so clones, 90% of them seen only once. The sequencing used PBMCs, collected from a glioma patient whose treatment included an IDH1 peptide vaccine. These receptors came from a woman aged 45-65 years with glioma.

V is TRBV19 and J is TRBJ1-1, with D uncertain. V shed 7 bases and J shed 0 bases, with 12 bases lying between them. CDR1 LNHDA and CDR2 SQIVND come from the germline V gene (reference sequence). The CDR3 sequence is 14 residues long. CDR3 sequence (DNA): TGTGCCAGTACCTTCTTGGGGATGAACACTGAAGCTTTCTTT. Translating it yields CASTFLGMNTEAFF.

The chain has TRBV30 and TRBJ2-7, with TRBD1 as a possible D gene (6 bases). The CDR3 loop spans 15 amino acids. The germline CDR1 and CDR2 sequences are GTSNPN and SVGIG (reference sequence). The V and J ends lost 2 bases and 2 bases respectively, with 16 bases between them. The DNA for the CDR3 is TGTGCCTGGAGTATTACAGGGCGGTCCCCCTACGAGCAGTACTTC. It translates to CAWSITGRSPYEQYF.

The rearrangement uses TRBV6-1 and TRBJ2-5; D is unresolved. The J call is in doubt because the DNA end fits TRBJ2-7 better. The CDR3 loop spans 11 amino acids. CDR1 and CDR2 from the germline V gene are MNHNS and SASEGT. This CDR3 is CASSESYEQYF. The CDR3 DNA reads TGTGCCAGCAGTGAAAGCTACGAGCAGTACTTC.

The chain joins TRBV5-8 to TRBJ1-6; 10 bases are shared with TRBD1. Losses at the gene ends were 4 bases for V and 5 bases for J; bases not matched to a gene: 6. CDR3 size: 16 residues. Per the germline V gene, CDR1 is SGHTS and CDR2 is YDEGEE. The DNA for the CDR3 is TGTGCCAGCAGCAGTCCGGGACAGGGGAATAATTCACCCCTCCACTTT. This sequence encodes CASSSPGQGNNSPLHF. Variable domain in full (rest from reference TRBV5-8 and TRBJ1-6): EAGVTQSPTHLIKTRGQQATLRCSPISGHTSVYWYQQALGLGLQFLLWYDEGEERNRGNFPPRFSGRQFPNYSSELNVNALELEDSALYLCASSSPGQGNNSPLHFGNGTRLTVT.

V usage is TRBV28 and J usage is TRBJ2-7, with TRBD2 matching over 7 bases. The CDR3 totals 14 residues. The V gene's germline CDR1 is MDHEN and CDR2 SYDVKM. V shed 7 bases, J shed 0 bases, and the junction held 6 bases outside the gene matches. For the CDR3, the DNA is TGTGCCAGCACCTCGCCGGGAGGCTCCTACGAGCAGTACTTC. This codes for CASTSPGGSYEQYF.